The 14 T cell receptor beta chains below come from one sample, sequenced in a study of blood T cell repertoires in COVID-19. Using immunoSEQ multiplex PCR, the repertoire was profiled, and TCRdb retains in-frame clones only, with some absent. The table includes approximately 200,000 clones, 85% to 90% detected once. Sequencing was done on a sample of PBMCs or T cells enriched from blood (not recorded which). These receptors came from a woman aged 18-29 years in a cohort exposed to, infected with or recovered from COVID-19 (not recorded which).

The chain is built from TRBV15 and TRBJ2-5; D is unresolved. Germline V gene lookup returns CDR1 LNHNV and CDR2 YYDKDF (reference sequence). CDR3 length equals 15 residues. V lost 0 bases and J lost 4, with 12 bases in between. The CDR3 loop reads CATSRDLASGETQYF. The DNA of the CDR3 is TGTGCCACCAGCAGAGATTTGGCGTCAGGAGAGACCCAGTACTTC.

This clone was detected a few times. The genes are TRBV3-1 (or the pseudogene TRBV3-2) and TRBJ2-7, with a possible D match to TRBD2 (7 bases). Germline V gene lookup returns CDR1 LGHDT and CDR2 YNNKEL (reference sequence). The CDR3 sequence is 17 residues long. The V and J ends lost 5 bases and 1 base respectively, with 21 bases between them. The CDR3 region has the DNA TGTGCCAGCAGCGGAGGGGGAAAGCGGGGCCGATCCTACGAGCAGTACTTC. Its translation is CASSGGGKRGRSYEQYF.

This clone was seen many times. The chain joins TRBV5-1 to TRBJ2-7; 7 bases are shared with TRBD2. J gave up 2 bases and V 0 bases, and 5 bases lay outside the gene matches. Germline lookup yields CDR1 SGHRS and CDR2 YFSETQ. This CDR3 is built from 15 residues. This CDR3 is CASSLVLGGAYEQYF. CDR3 DNA: TGCGCCAGCAGCTTGGTTCTGGGAGGGGCCTACGAGCAGTACTTC.

This rearrangement joins TRBV5-1 to TRBJ2-7, with D possibly being TRBD2 (5 bases). The germline V and J ends were trimmed by 1 base and 5 bases, with 25 bases remaining between them. The CDR3 loop spans 18 amino acids. The germline CDR1 and CDR2 sequences are SGHRS and YFSETQ. This chain's CDR3 is CASSLPSGSNPLGHEQYF. The CDR3 nucleotides read TGCGCCAGCAGCTTGCCCTCGGGGTCTAACCCCCTTGGGCACGAGCAGTACTTC.

J is TRBJ2-3 and V is TRBV7-6; 12 positions agree with TRBD2. J was trimmed by 1 base and V by 4 bases; bases with no gene match: 18. The CDR3 spans 21 residues. Per germline, CDR1 SGHVS and CDR2 FNYEAQ. CDR3 amino acids: CASSSGLAGPGGLFGTDTQYF. In DNA form, the CDR3 reads TGTGCCAGCAGCTCTGGACTAGCGGGACCCGGGGGCCTGTTCGGCACAGATACGCAGTATTTT. The full variable domain, its missing parts supplied by reference TRBV7-6 and TRBJ2-3, is GAGVSQSPRYKVTKRGQDVALRCDPISGHVSLYWYRQALGQGPEFLTYFNYEAQQDKSGLPNDRFSAERPEGSISTLTIQRTEQRDSAMYRCASSSGLAGPGGLFGTDTQYFGPGTRLTVL.

The rearrangement joins TRBV4-1 to TRBJ1-2; no definite D call. V gave up 0 bases and J gave up 8 bases, with 16 bases separating them. The V gene's germline CDR1 is MGHRA and CDR2 YSYEKL. The CDR3 has 15 amino acids. The DNA of the CDR3 is TGCGCCAGCAGCCAAGATCAGAGCCGGGGTTACGGCTACACCTTC. As protein: CASSQDQSRGYGYTF.

The chain combines TRBV6-2 or TRBV6-3 with TRBJ1-1; D gene ambiguous. Looked up from germline, CDR1 is MNHEY and CDR2 is SVGEGT. The CDR3 length is 18 residues. V was clipped by 0 bases and J by 1 base, with 18 bases between them. The CDR3 region has the DNA TGTGCCAGCAGTTACTCGTCGAAGGGTTGGGGAGGGAACACTGAAGCTTTCTTT. Its translation: CASSYSSKGWGGNTEAFF.

This clone is a singleton in its sample. The CDR3 nucleotides read TGTGCCAGCAGTCTCAATCGGGGACAGGCTAGGGGCTACACCTTC. Protein product: CASSLNRGQARGYTF. The chain carries TRBV28 and TRBJ1-2, with 8 bases that match TRBD1. Germline V gene sequence: CDR1 MDHEN, CDR2 SYDVKM. This CDR3 comprises 15 residues. Trimming took 5 bases from V and 8 from J; bases not matched to a gene: 13.

CDR3 sequence (DNA): TGTGCCAGCACCAGGACAGGGTCGGCCGAGCAGTACTTC. As protein: CASTRTGSAEQYF. The V and J genes are TRBV2 and TRBJ2-7; 8 bases line up with TRBD1. V was clipped by 7 bases and J by 6 bases; unmatched bases: 8. The CDR3 is 13 residues long. Germline V CDR1 and CDR2: SNHLY, FYNNEI.

About this clone: Other DNA sequences in the sample encode the same CDR3. The V and J genes are TRBV24-1 and TRBJ1-5; 7 bases map to TRBD1. Losses at the gene ends were 7 bases for V and 7 bases for J; bases not matched to a gene: 3. The germline CDR1 and CDR2 sequences are KGHDR and SFDVKD. This CDR3 contains 12 residues. The CDR3 loop is CATSRGNQPQHF. CDR3 in DNA: TGTGCCACCAGCAGGGGGAACCAGCCCCAGCATTTT.

This rearrangement joins TRBV10-3 to TRBJ1-1; 8 nucleotides match TRBD1. The junction had 9 bases not matched to a gene; V was cut back by 5 bases and J by 1 base. CDR1 and CDR2 (germline): ENHRY, SYGVKD. The CDR3 covers 16 residues. Here the CDR3 reads CAISPLSGTGNTEAFF. DNA of the CDR3: TGTGCCATCAGTCCACTCTCCGGGACAGGGAACACTGAAGCTTTCTTT.

This clone was detected a few times. The chain combines TRBV4-1 with TRBJ2-2; TRBD2 aligns across 15 bases. The CDR3 is 17 residues long. The ends lost 1 base at V and 7 bases at J; junction bases unmatched: 4. Germline-derived CDR1 and CDR2 are MGHRA and YSYEKL. CDR3 DNA: TGCGCCAGCAGCCAAGTCGGACTAGCGGGAGGGTTCGGGGAGCTGTTTTTT. Translation gives CASSQVGLAGGFGELFF.

The chain combines TRBV5-4 with TRBJ2-7; no firm D call. Germline lookup yields CDR1 SGHNT and CDR2 YYREEE (reference sequence). V lost 1 base and J lost 2, with 10 bases in between. The CDR3 runs to 14 residues. The CDR3 here is CASSLSVPTYEQYF. DNA for the CDR3: TGTGCCAGCAGCTTGTCGGTACCGACCTACGAGCAGTACTTC.

This chain connects TRBV11-2 to TRBJ1-1, with 9 positions matching TRBD1. CDR3 length: 14 amino acids. Germline CDR1 is SGHAT and CDR2 is FQNNGV. The V segment lost 4 bases and the J segment 2 bases; nucleotides outside the gene matches: 2. CDR3 sequence: CASSWGQGNTEAFF. In nucleotides, the CDR3 is TGTGCCAGCAGCTGGGGACAGGGAAACACTGAAGCTTTCTTT.